The rows below give T cell receptor beta chains drawn from one sample of a study of T cells in Graves' hyperthyroidism and ophthalmopathy. One entry per CDR3 protein, called by TCRdb with MiXCR from the multiplex PCR reads. The table records about 580,000 distinct CDR3 sequences, more than 11% of them present only once. Material: blood. The receptors come from a woman aged 25 to 39 with Graves' hyperthyroidism that later progressed to Graves' ophthalmopathy. Each CDR3 is given with its conserved first and last residue. The D gene is left open where the match is weak. Only part of the rows carry a size: once, few, many, or a class if the clone is expanded.

abundance: many; v_gene: TRBV9; j_gene: TRBJ2-1; d_gene: .; CDR3aa: CASTQGGGDNEQFF; CDR3nt: TGTGCCAGCACCCAGGGGGGGGGTGACAATGAGCAGTTCTTC
abundance: many; v_gene: TRBV7-9; j_gene: TRBJ2-7; d_gene: .; CDR3aa: CASSFEGAGHYEQYF; CDR3nt: TGTGCCAGCAGCTTCGAAGGGGCTGGCCACTACGAGCAGTACTTC
abundance: many; v_gene: TRBV20-1; j_gene: TRBJ2-3; d_gene: TRBD2; CDR3aa: CSARKASGGARDTQYF; CDR3nt: TGCAGTGCTAGAAAGGCTAGCGGGGGGGCGCGGGATACGCAGTATTTT
abundance: many; v_gene: TRBV19; j_gene: TRBJ2-2; d_gene: .; CDR3aa: CASSMGGIAGELFF; CDR3nt: TGTGCCAGTAGTATGGGCGGGATCGCCGGGGAGCTGTTTTTT
abundance: many; v_gene: TRBV7-2; j_gene: TRBJ1-6; d_gene: .; CDR3aa: CASSLRGSGSNSPLHF; CDR3nt: TGTGCCAGCAGCTTGCGGGGGTCAGGGTCTAATTCACCCCTCCACTTT
abundance: few; v_gene: TRBV7-9; j_gene: TRBJ1-4; d_gene: .; CDR3aa: CASSPLGQSSEKLFF; CDR3nt: TGTGCCAGCAGCCCACTCGGTCAGAGCAGTGAAAAACTGTTTTTT
abundance: many; v_gene: TRBV5-1; j_gene: TRBJ2-1; d_gene: TRBD2; CDR3aa: CASSSSSGRPYGEQFF; CDR3nt: TGCGCCAGCAGCTCATCGAGCGGGAGGCCATACGGTGAGCAGTTCTTC
abundance: many; v_gene: TRBV24-1; j_gene: TRBJ2-2; d_gene: TRBD1; CDR3aa: CATSEGDREWGELFF; CDR3nt: TGTGCCACCTCCGAAGGGGACAGGGAGTGGGGGGAGCTGTTTTTT
abundance: many; v_gene: TRBV11-3; j_gene: TRBJ1-1; d_gene: .; CDR3aa: CASSLRGKDTEAFF; CDR3nt: TGTGCCAGCAGCTTAAGAGGGAAGGACACTGAAGCTTTCTTT
abundance: many; v_gene: TRBV12-3/TRBV12-4; j_gene: TRBJ1-1; d_gene: .; CDR3aa: CASSLGLAGVMNTEAFF; CDR3nt: TGTGCCAGCAGTTTAGGTCTGGCAGGCGTTATGAACACTGAAGCTTTCTTT
abundance: few; v_gene: TRBV28; j_gene: TRBJ2-3; d_gene: .; CDR3aa: CASSQPGDTQYF; CDR3nt: TGTGCCAGCAGCCAGCCCGGGGATACGCAGTATTTT
abundance: .; v_gene: TRBV6-1; j_gene: TRBJ2-5; d_gene: TRBD2; CDR3aa: CASTGAGTSGRKTQYF; CDR3nt: TGTGCCAGCACCGGTGCCGGGACTAGCGGGAGGAAGACCCAGTACTTC
abundance: many; v_gene: TRBV28; j_gene: TRBJ2-2; d_gene: .; CDR3aa: CASRLHPAGELFF; CDR3nt: TGTGCCAGCCGCCTCCATCCGGCCGGGGAGCTGTTTTTT
abundance: many; v_gene: TRBV10-3; j_gene: TRBJ2-3; d_gene: TRBD2; CDR3aa: CAIRTLLAGEGVDTQYF; CDR3nt: TGTGCCATCAGGACCCTTCTAGCGGGAGAAGGAGTAGATACGCAGTATTTT
abundance: many; v_gene: TRBV18; j_gene: TRBJ2-1; d_gene: TRBD2; CDR3aa: CASSPPGTTFLHEQFF; CDR3nt: TGTGCCAGCTCACCACCCGGGACTACCTTTCTTCATGAGCAGTTCTTC
abundance: many; v_gene: TRBV5-1; j_gene: TRBJ2-7; d_gene: .; CDR3aa: CASSSEPSSYEQYF; CDR3nt: TGCGCCAGCAGCTCCGAACCGAGCTCCTACGAGCAGTACTTC
abundance: many; v_gene: TRBV12-3/TRBV12-4; j_gene: TRBJ1-6; d_gene: TRBD1; CDR3aa: CASSLGQGISPLHF; CDR3nt: TGTGCCAGCAGTTTAGGACAGGGAATATCACCCCTCCACTTT
abundance: many; v_gene: TRBV6-7; j_gene: TRBJ1-1; d_gene: .; CDR3aa: CASKISRDLIMNTEAFF; CDR3nt: TGTGCCAGCAAGATCAGTAGGGACCTAATCATGAACACTGAAGCTTTCTTT
abundance: many; v_gene: TRBV12-5; j_gene: TRBJ1-2; d_gene: .; CDR3aa: CASGLWVDGYTF; CDR3nt: TGTGCTAGTGGTTTGTGGGTGGATGGCTACACCTTC
abundance: .; v_gene: TRBV5-6; j_gene: TRBJ1-1; d_gene: TRBD1; CDR3aa: CASSLSQGALDTEAFF; CDR3nt: TGTGCCAGCAGCTTGTCACAGGGGGCATTAGACACTGAAGCTTTCTTT
abundance: .; v_gene: TRBV4-1; j_gene: TRBJ1-1; d_gene: .; CDR3aa: CASSRRDGEAFF; CDR3nt: TGCGCCAGCAGCCGGCGGGACGGTGAAGCTTTCTTT
abundance: many; v_gene: TRBV24-1; j_gene: TRBJ2-7; d_gene: TRBD1; CDR3aa: CATSDPGTGAYEQYF; CDR3nt: TGTGCCACCAGTGATCCCGGGACAGGGGCGTACGAGCAGTACTTC
abundance: many; v_gene: TRBV2; j_gene: TRBJ2-1; d_gene: .; CDR3aa: CASSGLYNEQFF; CDR3nt: TGTGCCAGCAGTGGACTTTACAATGAGCAGTTCTTC
abundance: few; v_gene: TRBV6-2/TRBV6-3; j_gene: TRBJ2-5; d_gene: .; CDR3aa: CASSLGYEETQYF; CDR3nt: TGTGCCAGCAGTCTGGGGTACGAAGAGACCCAGTACTTC
abundance: many; v_gene: TRBV2; j_gene: TRBJ2-1; d_gene: TRBD2; CDR3aa: CASSPRPPTSEYNEQFF; CDR3nt: TGTGCCAGCAGTCCCCGACCCCCGACTAGCGAATACAATGAGCAGTTCTTC
abundance: few; v_gene: TRBV4-1; j_gene: TRBJ2-2; d_gene: TRBD2; CDR3aa: CASSSGGGGGTGELFF; CDR3nt: TGCGCCAGCAGTTCCGGCGGGGGAGGTGGCACCGGGGAGCTGTTTTTT
abundance: few; v_gene: TRBV12-3/TRBV12-4; j_gene: TRBJ2-5; d_gene: .; CDR3aa: CATPYLGSWGLSFQEAQYF; CDR3nt: TGTGCCACACCTTACCTGGGGAGCTGGGGACTGAGCTTTCAAGAGGCCCAGTACTTC
abundance: many; v_gene: TRBV12-3/TRBV12-4; j_gene: TRBJ2-5; d_gene: .; CDR3aa: CASSRSAGAETQYF; CDR3nt: TGTGCCAGCAGTCGTTCCGCAGGGGCAGAGACCCAGTACTTC
abundance: many; v_gene: TRBV27; j_gene: TRBJ2-1; d_gene: .; CDR3aa: CASRTRGDNYNEQFF; CDR3nt: TGTGCCAGCAGGACGCGCGGGGATAACTACAATGAGCAGTTCTTC
abundance: many; v_gene: TRBV9; j_gene: TRBJ1-2; d_gene: .; CDR3aa: CASSVVAGSGGYTF; CDR3nt: TGTGCCAGCAGCGTAGTGGCAGGGTCGGGAGGCTACACCTTC
abundance: few; v_gene: TRBV6-6; j_gene: TRBJ2-1; d_gene: TRBD2; CDR3aa: CASSYSTSQPHNEQFF; CDR3nt: TGTGCCAGCAGTTACTCGACTAGCCAACCCCACAATGAGCAGTTCTTC
abundance: .; v_gene: TRBV28; j_gene: TRBJ1-1; d_gene: TRBD1; CDR3aa: CASSPGTGWGAFF; CDR3nt: TGTGCCAGCAGTCCCGGGACAGGGTGGGGAGCTTTCTTT
abundance: many; v_gene: TRBV12-3/TRBV12-4; j_gene: TRBJ2-5; d_gene: TRBD2; CDR3aa: CASSFSSGGETQYF; CDR3nt: TGTGCCAGCAGTTTTTCTAGCGGGGGGGAGACCCAGTACTTC
abundance: many; v_gene: TRBV14; j_gene: TRBJ2-7; d_gene: TRBD1; CDR3aa: CASSQRGPGYEQYF; CDR3nt: TGTGCCAGCAGCCAAAGGGGGCCGGGCTACGAGCAGTACTTC
abundance: few; v_gene: TRBV24-1; j_gene: TRBJ2-5; d_gene: .; CDR3aa: CATSERQGGETQYF; CDR3nt: TGTGCCACCAGTGAACGACAGGGAGGAGAGACCCAGTACTTC
abundance: many; v_gene: TRBV11-3; j_gene: TRBJ2-5; d_gene: .; CDR3aa: CASSSDYLYQETQYF; CDR3nt: TGTGCCAGCAGCTCAGATTATTTGTACCAAGAGACCCAGTACTTC
abundance: .; v_gene: TRBV27; j_gene: TRBJ2-3; d_gene: .; CDR3aa: CASGGGPILADTQYF; CDR3nt: TGTGCCAGCGGGGGGGGGCCGATATTAGCGGATACGCAGTATTTT
abundance: few; v_gene: TRBV7-7; j_gene: TRBJ2-5; d_gene: TRBD2; CDR3aa: CASSPTSSGEETQYF; CDR3nt: TGTGCTAGCAGCCCGACTAGCAGTGGGGAAGAGACCCAGTACTTC
abundance: many; v_gene: TRBV18; j_gene: TRBJ2-3; d_gene: .; CDR3aa: CASSPQGHTQYF; CDR3nt: TGTGCCAGCTCACCGCAGGGTCATACGCAGTATTTT
abundance: many; v_gene: TRBV28; j_gene: TRBJ1-5; d_gene: .; CDR3aa: CASSLQVNQPQHF; CDR3nt: TGTGCCAGCAGTCTACAGGTTAATCAGCCCCAGCATTTT
abundance: many; v_gene: TRBV20-1; j_gene: TRBJ2-2; d_gene: TRBD2; CDR3aa: CSAIASGRFYTGELFF; CDR3nt: TGCAGTGCTATAGCTAGCGGGAGGTTTTACACCGGGGAGCTGTTTTTT
abundance: many; v_gene: TRBV19; j_gene: TRBJ1-2; d_gene: .; CDR3aa: CASSIPSGPGGYTF; CDR3nt: TGTGCCAGTAGTATTCCTTCAGGACCCGGTGGCTACACCTTC
abundance: many; v_gene: TRBV5-1; j_gene: TRBJ2-1; d_gene: .; CDR3aa: CASSRGSGSSYNEQFF; CDR3nt: TGCGCCAGCAGCAGGGGATCTGGGAGCTCCTACAATGAGCAGTTCTTC
abundance: few; v_gene: TRBV4-3; j_gene: TRBJ2-6; d_gene: .; CDR3aa: CASSQAQVGLLSGANVLTF; CDR3nt: TGCGCCAGCAGCCAAGCACAGGTCGGTCTCCTCTCTGGGGCCAACGTCCTGACTTTC
abundance: many; v_gene: TRBV6-5; j_gene: TRBJ2-1; d_gene: .; CDR3aa: CASSYSTGVSYNEQFF; CDR3nt: TGTGCCAGCAGTTACTCGACTGGAGTCTCCTACAATGAGCAGTTCTTC
abundance: .; v_gene: TRBV29-1; j_gene: TRBJ1-4; d_gene: TRBD1; CDR3aa: CSVTGTGFSEKLFF; CDR3nt: TGCAGCGTCACCGGGACAGGGTTTAGTGAAAAACTGTTTTTT
abundance: .; v_gene: TRBV2; j_gene: TRBJ2-2; d_gene: TRBD2; CDR3aa: CASSDGKLAGVGELFF; CDR3nt: TGTGCCAGCAGTGACGGAAAACTAGCGGGAGTCGGGGAGCTGTTTTTT
abundance: few; v_gene: TRBV27; j_gene: TRBJ2-7; d_gene: TRBD2; CDR3aa: CASSQMGGGVEQYF; CDR3nt: TGTGCCAGCAGTCAGATGGGGGGGGGGGTCGAGCAGTACTTC
abundance: many; v_gene: TRBV7-9; j_gene: TRBJ2-3; d_gene: TRBD2; CDR3aa: CASSPALAASTDTQYF; CDR3nt: TGTGCCAGCAGCCCTGCTCTAGCGGCAAGCACAGATACGCAGTATTTT
abundance: many; v_gene: TRBV12-3/TRBV12-4; j_gene: TRBJ2-3; d_gene: TRBD2; CDR3aa: CASSSLGLAYTDTQYF; CDR3nt: TGTGCCAGCAGTTCCTTGGGACTAGCCTACACAGATACGCAGTATTTT
abundance: .; v_gene: TRBV5-1; j_gene: TRBJ2-1; d_gene: .; CDR3aa: CASGPSRQGPVAIEQFF; CDR3nt: TGCGCCAGCGGCCCAAGTCGTCAGGGTCCGGTAGCCATTGAGCAGTTCTTC
abundance: few; v_gene: TRBV30; j_gene: TRBJ2-7; d_gene: .; CDR3aa: CAWKGPQSYEQYF; CDR3nt: TGTGCCTGGAAAGGCCCCCAATCCTACGAGCAGTACTTC
abundance: .; v_gene: TRBV30; j_gene: TRBJ2-1; d_gene: .; CDR3aa: CALDPQGEQFF; CDR3nt: TGTGCCTTGGACCCACAGGGTGAGCAGTTCTTC
abundance: many; v_gene: TRBV6-5; j_gene: TRBJ2-1; d_gene: .; CDR3aa: CASSYEAGSYNEQFF; CDR3nt: TGTGCCAGCAGTTACGAGGCGGGCTCCTACAATGAGCAGTTCTTC